The sequence of this T cell receptor beta chain was determined in a study of tumor-infiltrating lymphocytes in primary liver carcinoma. For the study at large: The study included patients who were men and women aged 30 to 69 years. Study conclusions and caveats: Lower overlap was observed for tumor-adjacent and tumor-blood pairs relative to tumor region pairs.

From 400 to 500 ng total RNA, TCR beta cDNA was generated with a primer in the constant region. ARM-PCR was slightly modified, and three nested multiplex PCR rounds with it gave rise to the TCR beta libraries. The first two PCR rounds, approximately 10 cycles each, used TRBV1-TRBV30 forward primers and a C-beta reverse primer. Each CDR3 protein is one row after TCRdb ran MiXCR on the multiplex PCR reads. The table shows under 200,000 distinct CDR3 sequences, with 65% occurring only once. To note about this clonotype: The antigen remains undetermined. A read error may explain this, as a much larger clone is one base away.

Extraction also yielded germline DNA, while blood RNA was obtained from unsorted whole blood. Between the trimmed V and J ends, which lost 4 bases and 3 bases, there was a span of 9 bases. The CDR3 contains 12 residues. Germline-derived CDR1 and CDR2 are SQVTM and ANQGSEA. The specimen was peripheral blood. The rearrangement uses TRBV29-1 and TRBJ1-2; D is uncertain. The sequence came from a woman aged 55-70 years with primary liver carcinoma and hepatitis B virus infection. CDR3 sequence (DNA): TGCAGCGTTGTGCAGGTGTACTATGGCTACACCTTC. Protein: CSVVQVYYGYTF. Complete variable domain (other parts from reference TRBV29-1 and TRBJ1-2): SAVISQKPSRDICQRGTSLTIQCQVDSQVTMMFWYRQQPGQSLTLIATANQGSEATYESGFVIDKFPISRPNLTFSTLTVSNMSPEDSSIYLCSVVQVYYGYTFGSGTRLTVV.